What follows are 19 T cell receptor beta chains derived from one specimen sequenced in a study of monozygotic twins with inflammatory bowel disease. TCRdb reanalyzed the 5' RACE reads and collapses them to one entry per CDR3 protein, without DNA. This sample's clone table lists about 450,000 distinct CDR3 sequences. The sequencing sample was made of blood. Every receptor here comes from a human donor with ulcerative colitis or Crohn's disease, or a healthy co-twin of an affected twin (not recorded which).

This chain uses TRBV5-5 with TRBJ2-7; TCRdb returns TRBD1, unconfirmable since there is no DNA. CDR1 and CDR2 from the germline V gene are SGHKS and YYEKEE (reference sequence). This CDR3 has 15 residues. The chain's CDR3 is CASSQRTGQSYEQYF.

The gene calls are TRBV21-1 and TRBJ2-1; TCRdb lists TRBD2, though no DNA is available to test this call. TRBV21-1 is a listed pseudogene. The CDR3 length is 20 residues. The CDR3 region is CASSKAPIPLSGRRYNEQFF.

The V and J genes are TRBV5-1 and TRBJ2-2; lacking DNA, the TRBD1 call made by TCRdb goes unchecked. The CDR3 is 16 residues long. Germline V gene lookup returns CDR1 SGHRS and CDR2 YFSETQ. The CDR3: CASHLQGSSNTGELFF.

The chain employs TRBV6-1 and TRBJ2-5. The CDR3 covers 13 residues. From germline, CDR1 is MNHNS and CDR2 SASEGT. The CDR3 region is CASSEVYQETQYF.

The rearrangement links TRBV12-3 or TRBV12-4 to TRBJ2-3; TCRdb picks TRBD1, but there is no DNA to check that call. This CDR3 spans 15 amino acids. CDR3 amino acids: CASSFRGQGTDTQYF.

This chain links TRBV20-1 with TRBJ1-2; the D call from TCRdb, TRBD1, cannot be confirmed without DNA. This CDR3 spans 12 amino acids. Germline V gene lookup returns CDR1 DFQATT and CDR2 SNEGSKA (reference sequence). CDR3 sequence reads: CSASGGARGYTF.

The chain combines TRBV5-1 with TRBJ2-7; TCRdb names TRBD2, which stays unverified in the absence of DNA. Germline CDR1 and CDR2: SGHRS and YFSETQ. This CDR3 has 14 residues. The CDR3 sequence is CASSPGLKPYEQYF.

The gene calls are TRBV6-1 and TRBJ1-2; TCRdb reports TRBD1, a call that lacks DNA to check it against. Per germline, CDR1 MNHNS and CDR2 SASEGT. The CDR3 loop spans 11 amino acids. The CDR3 loop is CTVGINYGYTF.

The chain has TRBV20-1 and TRBJ2-7. This CDR3 contains 13 residues. Per the germline V gene, CDR1 is DFQATT and CDR2 is SNEGSKA (reference sequence). The CDR3 is CSAELGVLREQYF.

The chain employs TRBV12-3 or TRBV12-4 and TRBJ1-1; TCRdb lists TRBD1, though no DNA is available to test this call. This CDR3 is 15 amino acids long. This chain's CDR3 is CASSSWTGKNTEAFF.

V and J are TRBV27 and TRBJ2-2; the D gene TCRdb calls, TRBD1, cannot be checked with no DNA. Germline V gene lookup returns CDR1 MNHEY and CDR2 SMNVEV (reference sequence). The CDR3 consists of 16 residues. This chain's CDR3 is CASSSADRLNTGELFF.

The genes are TRBV5-8 and TRBJ2-1. Germline V lookup: CDR1 SGHTS, CDR2 YDEGEE. The CDR3 consists of 15 residues. CDR3 region: CASSRTPTKPNEQFF.

V usage is TRBV5-4 and J usage is TRBJ1-1. The germline gives CDR1 SGHNT, CDR2 YYREEE (reference sequence). The CDR3 sequence is 13 residues long. The CDR3 is CASSEGSNTEAFF. The full variable domain, rest sourced from reference TRBV5-4 and TRBJ1-1, is ETGVTQSPTHLIKTRGQQVTLRCSSQSGHNTVSWYQQALGQGPQFIFQYYREEENGRGNFPPRFSGLQFPNYSSELNVNALELDDSALYLCASSEGSNTEAFFGQGTRLTVV.

The chain has TRBV18 and TRBJ1-2; TCRdb indicates TRBD1, and absent DNA this call remains unverified. CDR1 and CDR2 from the germline V gene are KGHSH and LQKENI. CDR3 length: 19 amino acids. The CDR3 protein is CASSPPLGQVEGANYGYTF.

The chain couples TRBV20-1 to TRBJ2-7. Germline V gene sequence: CDR1 DFQATT, CDR2 SNEGSKA (reference sequence). CDR3 length: 14 residues. The CDR3 reads CSARLDGAAYEQYF.

The chain couples TRBV24-1 to TRBJ2-1. CDR1 KGHDR and CDR2 SFDVKD come from the germline V gene. This CDR3 spans 14 amino acids. CDR3: CAIGSATSYNEQFF.

This rearrangement joins TRBV20-1 to TRBJ2-1; the TRBD2 assignment by TCRdb is unverifiable without DNA. The CDR3 is 14 amino acids. In germline, CDR1 is DFQATT, CDR2 SNEGSKA (reference sequence). CDR3 in amino acids: CSASKTSGYNEQFF.

This rearrangement joins TRBV7-9 to TRBJ2-5; checking the TCRdb D call of TRBD1 is not possible without DNA. Germline V gives CDR1 SEHNR, CDR2 FQNEAQ (reference sequence). The CDR3 runs 15 residues. This chain's CDR3 is CASSLIAQTQETQYF.

The chain carries TRBV19 and TRBJ2-1; TCRdb lists TRBD1, though no DNA is available to test this call. The CDR3 is 17 amino acids. CDR1 LNHDA and CDR2 SQIVND come from the germline V gene (reference sequence). The CDR3 reads CASSTTPRDAKLYEQFF.